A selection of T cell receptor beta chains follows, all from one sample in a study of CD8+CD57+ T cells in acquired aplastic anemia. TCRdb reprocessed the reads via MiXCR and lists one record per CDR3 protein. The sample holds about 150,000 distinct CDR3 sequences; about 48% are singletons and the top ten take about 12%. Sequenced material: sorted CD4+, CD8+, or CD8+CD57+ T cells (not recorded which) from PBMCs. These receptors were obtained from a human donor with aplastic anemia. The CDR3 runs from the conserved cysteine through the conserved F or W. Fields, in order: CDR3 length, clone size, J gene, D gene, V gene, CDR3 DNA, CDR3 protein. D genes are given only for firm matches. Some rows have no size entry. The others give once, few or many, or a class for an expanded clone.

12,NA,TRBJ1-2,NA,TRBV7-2,TGTGCCAGCAGCTACGACGGATATGGCTACACCTTC,CASSYDGYGYTF
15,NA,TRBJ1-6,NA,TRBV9,TGTGCCAGCAGCGTAGAGGGAGCCGGAAATTCACCCCTCCACTTT,CASSVEGAGNSPLHF
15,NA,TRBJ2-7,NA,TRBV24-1,TGTGCCACCAGTGCTAGAGACCCCGGGACTTACGAGCAGTACTTC,CATSARDPGTYEQYF
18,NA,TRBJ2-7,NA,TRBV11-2,TGTGCCAGCAGCTTAGGTCAGTGGGGAGAGGGGCCGGCCTACGAGCAGTACTTC,CASSLGQWGEGPAYEQYF
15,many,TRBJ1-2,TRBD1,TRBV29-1,TGCAGCGTTGAAGATAAGGTCCCGTACAGGGGTGACTACACCTTC,CSVEDKVPYRGDYTF
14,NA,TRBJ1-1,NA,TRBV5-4,TGTGCCAGCAGCCTTCAGGGGATGAACACTGAAGCTTTCTTT,CASSLQGMNTEAFF
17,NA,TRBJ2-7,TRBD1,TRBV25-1,TGTGCCAGCATCCCCCCCAGTGGTGCAGGGGGCCCCTACGAGCAGTACTTC,CASIPPSGAGGPYEQYF
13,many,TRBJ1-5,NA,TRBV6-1,TGTGCCAGCAGTGAAGCCAACAATCAGCCCCAGCATTTT,CASSEANNQPQHF
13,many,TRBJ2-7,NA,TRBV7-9,TGTGCCAGCAGCACCTACACTAGCTACGAGCAGTACTTC,CASSTYTSYEQYF
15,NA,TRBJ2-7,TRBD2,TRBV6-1,TGTGCCAGCAGTCAGGCCTCCGGGACTAGCGACGAGCAGTACTTC,CASSQASGTSDEQYF
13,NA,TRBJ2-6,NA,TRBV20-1,TGCAGTGCTAGAGGGGCAGGGGCCAACGTCCTGACTTTC,CSARGAGANVLTF